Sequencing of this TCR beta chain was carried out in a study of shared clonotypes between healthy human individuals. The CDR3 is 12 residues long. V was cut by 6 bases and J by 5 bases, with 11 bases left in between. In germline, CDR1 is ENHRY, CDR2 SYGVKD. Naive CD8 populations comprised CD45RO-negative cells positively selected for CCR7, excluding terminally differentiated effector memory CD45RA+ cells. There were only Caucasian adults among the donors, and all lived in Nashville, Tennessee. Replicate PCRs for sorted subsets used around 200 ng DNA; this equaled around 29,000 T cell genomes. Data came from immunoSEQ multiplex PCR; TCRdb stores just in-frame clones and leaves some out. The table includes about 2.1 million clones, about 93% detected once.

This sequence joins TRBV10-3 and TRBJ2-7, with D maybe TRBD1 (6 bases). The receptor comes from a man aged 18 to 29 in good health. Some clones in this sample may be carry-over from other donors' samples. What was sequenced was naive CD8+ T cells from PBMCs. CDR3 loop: CAIRERGNEQYF. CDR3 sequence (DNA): TGTGCCATCAGGGAGAGGGGGAACGAGCAGTACTTC.